This T cell receptor (beta chain) was documented in a study of CD8 T cells in ankylosing spondylitis (dated by TCRdb to about 2017). With respect to the entire study: T cell receptor beta repertoires were profiled in healthy donors and ankylosing spondylitis patients so that disease-linked TCR variants could be found. In total, the full study cohort was made up of about 99 healthy donors and approximately 27 ankylosing spondylitis patients. Peripheral blood was sampled, and synovial fluid was also collected from ankylosing spondylitis patients. On the study overall, not on this receptor specifically: Some TCR beta motif variants had previously been reported in synovial fluid and blood of reactive arthritis patients, which suggested common disease-initiation mechanisms. Significant enrichment of the disease-linked clones was reported in matched synovial fluid samples from ankylosing spondylitis patients. The disease-linked clones had a CD8+ phenotype and were found at relatively low frequencies in peripheral blood. A TCR beta motif made up of several highly homologous amino acid variants appeared to be characteristic of blood from ankylosing spondylitis patients.

This clonotype was detected many times. Its antigen has not been determined. No much larger clone exists at a distance of one base, and base qualities are not known. The sample was run on an Illumina HiSeq 2500. Quantitative 5'-RACE with molecular barcodes was used to prepare TCR beta libraries. As for the original processing: Disease-linked TCR variants were identified with a new computational method built on a probabilistic model of VDJ rearrangement. In-frame beta chains were kept once TCRdb had trimmed the public reads at Q25 with fastp and called clones with MiXCR. Rows with a matching CDR3 protein are joined into one entry that keeps the most common DNA and genes. TCRdb, rather than the study authors, made the V and J calls. Within this sample are about 220,000 distinct CDR3 sequences, with 7% to 8% of them counted one time only. Of the sample, 13% to 15% is held by the ten largest clones. This clonotype originated in a male donor with ankylosing spondylitis. Sequencing was performed on blood, either unsorted or a sorted T cell fraction (not recorded which).

The CDR3 corresponds to CASSQVSGSNTEAFF. The nucleotides are TGCGCCAGCAGCCAAGTTTCAGGATCGAACACTGAAGCTTTCTTT. The chain links TRBV4-3 with TRBJ1-1; the D gene is unclear. From the cysteine up to the phenylalanine, the CDR3 has a length of 15 residues. Only CDR3 DNA remains: 45 bases, in frame from the first base. In the germline V gene, CDR1 corresponds to LGHNA and CDR2 to YSLEER. Trimming costs V 1 base and J 1 base, and their ends lie 10 bases apart.